Listed below are T cell receptor beta chains from one sample, sequenced in a study of blood T cell repertoires in COVID-19. Produced via immunoSEQ multiplex PCR; TCRdb's table is partial and in-frame only. The sample carries over 35,000 clones, just under 80% recorded once. The sequencing sample was made of peripheral blood. The receptors originated from a man in his 60s with acute or convalescent COVID-19. The CDR3 runs from the conserved cysteine through the conserved F or W. A D gene is named only where the DNA matches it firmly. The size of a clone is reported for some rows only, either as once, few or many, or as a class for expanded clones.

clone_size,j_call,v_call,d_call,cdr3_aa,cdr3_nt
once,TRBJ1-1,TRBV15,NA,CATSSGLEAFF,TGTGCCACCAGTTCAGGTCTTGAAGCTTTCTTT
NA,TRBJ2-1,TRBV7-2,NA,CASSLALSSYNEQFF,TGTGCCAGCAGCTTAGCATTGAGCTCCTACAATGAGCAGTTCTTC
NA,TRBJ2-2,TRBV11-2,TRBD1,CASSFDRGAGELFF,TGTGCCAGCAGCTTTGACAGGGGTGCCGGGGAGCTGTTTTTT
NA,TRBJ2-7,TRBV28,TRBD1,CASRDRAGYEQYF,TGTGCCAGCAGAGACAGGGCGGGCTACGAGCAGTACTTC
NA,TRBJ2-3,TRBV3-1/TRBV3-2,TRBD2,CASSQGLAGGPTDTQYF,TGTGCCAGCAGCCAGGGACTAGCGGGAGGGCCAACAGATACGCAGTATTTT
NA,TRBJ2-2,TRBV6-5,NA,CASSRTQNTGELFF,TGTGCCAGCAGTAGGACTCAGAACACCGGGGAGCTGTTTTTT
NA,TRBJ1-5,TRBV5-3,NA,CARSSLHF,TGTGCCAGAAGCTCCCTGCATTTT
NA,TRBJ1-6,TRBV5-6,NA,CASSQLFTDGSPLHF,TGTGCCAGCAGCCAACTATTTACCGATGGCTCACCCCTCCACTTT
NA,TRBJ2-7,TRBV28,TRBD1,CASRPNRGVSYEQYF,TGTGCCAGCAGGCCCAACAGGGGTGTGTCCTACGAGCAGTACTTC
NA,TRBJ2-7,TRBV4-1,NA,CASSLRGGDEQYF,TGCGCCAGCAGCCTTCGCGGAGGGGACGAGCAGTACTTC
NA,TRBJ2-3,TRBV14,TRBD2,CASSLRGGVRTDTQYF,TGTGCCAGCAGCCTTCGTGGGGGGGTTCGCACAGATACGCAGTATTTT
NA,TRBJ2-1,TRBV11-2,TRBD2,CASSSLRGASGSYNEQFF,TGTGCCAGCAGCTCCCTCAGAGGCGCTAGCGGATCCTACAATGAGCAGTTCTTC
once,TRBJ2-5,TRBV2,NA,CASSETRQETQYF,TGTGCCAGCAGCGAGACTAGACAAGAGACCCAGTACTTC
NA,TRBJ2-1,TRBV5-1,TRBD2,CASSLGGLAGQDEQFF,TGCGCCAGCAGCTTGGGCGGACTAGCGGGACAGGATGAGCAGTTCTTC
NA,TRBJ1-5,TRBV6-4,NA,CASATGMNQPQHF,TGTGCCAGCGCAACGGGGATGAATCAGCCCCAGCATTTT
NA,TRBJ2-3,TRBV10-3,TRBD1,CAISQAGGTQYF,TGTGCCATCAGCCAGGCAGGGGGAACGCAGTATTTT
NA,TRBJ2-3,TRBV2,TRBD2,CASSELLAGTDTQYF,TGTGCCAGCAGTGAATTACTAGCGGGCACAGATACGCAGTATTTT
NA,TRBJ2-7,TRBV25-1,TRBD2,CASSEWAGGSYEQYF,TGTGCCAGCAGTGAATGGGCGGGGGGCTCCTACGAGCAGTACTTC
NA,TRBJ1-4,TRBV2,NA,CASRATGYEKLFF,TGTGCCAGCAGAGCTACAGGTTATGAAAAACTGTTTTTT
NA,TRBJ1-5,TRBV28,NA,CASSLSRDDQPQHF,TGTGCCAGCAGTTTATCGCGGGACGATCAGCCCCAGCATTTT
NA,TRBJ1-5,TRBV19,NA,CASSIGTARELQHF,TGTGCCAGTAGTATCGGGACCGCTCGGGAGCTCCAGCATTTT
NA,TRBJ1-3,TRBV5-1,TRBD1,CASSPGTGVGNTIYF,TGCGCCAGCAGCCCCGGGACAGGGGTTGGAAACACCATATATTTT
NA,TRBJ2-5,TRBV15,TRBD2,CATSRGSKSGNQETQYF,TGTGCCACCAGCAGGGGTTCCAAAAGCGGGAATCAAGAGACCCAGTACTTC
NA,TRBJ1-1,TRBV3-1/TRBV3-2,TRBD1,CASSQGSVVSGGEAFF,TGTGCCAGCAGCCAGGGCTCGGTAGTTTCAGGGGGTGAAGCTTTCTTT
NA,TRBJ2-2,TRBV6-2/TRBV6-3,NA,CASSQQVGTGELFF,TGTGCCAGCAGTCAACAGGTGGGAACCGGGGAGCTGTTTTTT
NA,TRBJ2-1,TRBV6-1,NA,CASSEQSGSYNEQFF,TGTGCCAGCAGTGAACAAAGCGGCTCCTACAATGAGCAGTTCTTC
NA,TRBJ2-7,TRBV30,NA,CAWSVRAGEEQYF,TGTGCCTGGAGTGTACGGGCAGGGGAAGAGCAGTACTTC
NA,TRBJ2-3,TRBV19,TRBD1,CASSTTYRGYTDTQYF,TGTGCCAGTAGTACCACTTACAGGGGGTACACAGATACGCAGTATTTT
NA,TRBJ2-7,TRBV4-2,TRBD1,CASSVTGTGGQDEQYF,TGTGCCAGCAGCGTCACCGGGACAGGGGGCCAGGACGAGCAGTACTTC
NA,TRBJ1-3,TRBV7-2,NA,CASSLASVGNTIYF,TGTGCCAGCAGCTTAGCGTCAGTAGGAAACACCATATATTTT
NA,TRBJ2-7,TRBV3-1/TRBV3-2,TRBD1,CASSRGTGRSYEQYF,TGTGCCAGCAGCCGCGGGACAGGGAGATCCTACGAGCAGTACTTC
NA,TRBJ2-7,TRBV7-9,NA,CASSFGGSAYEQYF,TGTGCCAGCAGCTTCGGAGGGTCGGCCTACGAGCAGTACTTC
NA,TRBJ2-3,TRBV5-1,TRBD2,CASSLDRAGGRTDTQYF,TGCGCCAGCAGCTTGGATCGAGCGGGAGGGCGCACAGATACGCAGTATTTT
NA,TRBJ1-1,TRBV5-1,NA,CASSLPDTGQTAFF,TGCGCCAGCAGCTTGCCGGACACTGGACAAACAGCTTTCTTT
NA,TRBJ2-6,TRBV25-1,TRBD2,CASRRGTSAGANVLTF,TGTGCCAGCAGGCGGGGGACTTCGGCTGGGGCCAACGTCCTGACTTTC
NA,TRBJ2-7,TRBV27,TRBD1,CASSLVGQGNEQYF,TGTGCCAGCAGTTTAGTGGGACAGGGGAACGAGCAGTACTTC
NA,TRBJ2-7,TRBV6-5,TRBD2,CASITTSGPYEQYF,TGTGCCAGCATTACGACTAGCGGCCCCTACGAGCAGTACTTC
few,TRBJ1-1,TRBV2,NA,CASSEEGFDTEAFF,TGTGCCAGCAGTGAAGAGGGGTTTGACACTGAAGCTTTCTTT
NA,TRBJ1-2,TRBV6-5,NA,CASSSDRIYGYTF,TGTGCCAGCAGTTCCGACAGGATCTATGGCTACACCTTC
NA,TRBJ2-3,TRBV5-1,TRBD1,CASSWGDRGSADTQYF,TGCGCCAGCAGCTGGGGAGACAGGGGATCGGCGGATACGCAGTATTTT
NA,TRBJ1-1,TRBV5-1,TRBD1,CASSLTGGGREAFF,TGCGCCAGCAGCTTAACAGGGGGCGGTCGAGAAGCTTTCTTT
NA,TRBJ2-1,TRBV30,NA,CASATSSNEQFF,TGTGCCTCCGCCACTAGCAGCAATGAGCAGTTCTTC
few,TRBJ1-2,TRBV18,NA,CASSPQEMEVYGYTF,TGTGCCAGCTCACCACAGGAAATGGAGGTCTATGGCTACACCTTC
NA,TRBJ2-3,TRBV13,TRBD2,CASSSRTSGSGTDTQYF,TGTGCCAGCAGCTCCAGGACTAGCGGGAGTGGGACAGATACGCAGTATTTT
NA,TRBJ1-4,TRBV5-4,TRBD1,CASSVDRDKLFF,TGTGCCAGCAGCGTGGACAGGGACAAACTGTTTTTT
NA,TRBJ2-2,TRBV29-1,NA,CSVLQGSTGELFF,TGCAGCGTACTACAGGGATCCACCGGGGAGCTGTTTTTT
NA,TRBJ2-4,TRBV11-3,NA,CASSTRQTIDIQYF,TGTGCCAGCAGCACCCGACAGACAATTGACATTCAGTACTTC
NA,TRBJ1-1,TRBV12-3/TRBV12-4,NA,CASSSSTYTEAFF,TGTGCCAGCAGTTCCTCGACATACACTGAAGCTTTCTTT
NA,TRBJ2-3,TRBV6-6,NA,CASTSVPDTQYF,TGTGCCAGCACTTCGGTCCCAGATACGCAGTATTTT
NA,TRBJ2-1,TRBV20-1,NA,CSGEPKNEQFF,TGCAGTGGCGAGCCTAAGAATGAGCAGTTCTTC
NA,TRBJ2-3,TRBV28,TRBD2,CASSLGLATDTQYF,TGTGCCAGCAGTTTGGGACTAGCCACAGATACGCAGTATTTT
NA,TRBJ2-7,TRBV9,NA,CASSVEGHSSYEQYF,TGTGCCAGCAGCGTAGAGGGACATAGCTCCTACGAGCAGTACTTC
NA,TRBJ1-3,TRBV2,NA,CASKSGATKGNTIYF,TGTGCCAGCAAATCGGGAGCGACCAAAGGAAACACCATATATTTT
NA,TRBJ2-3,TRBV7-6,NA,CASSLVGLATDTQYF,TGTGCCAGCAGCTTAGTGGGCCTAGCCACAGATACGCAGTATTTT